This T cell receptor (beta chain) was found in a study of glioma-infiltrating T cells. Broader study findings: Tissue-blood divergence was below expectation in non-neoplastic patients, above in gliomas. Shared blood CDR3 signature motifs marked patients with low tissue-blood divergence.

Amplification of TCR alpha and beta CDR3 regions from RNA used iRepertoire nested multiplex PCR. Tissue mRNA or PBMC total RNA, roughly 90-450 ng, went into one-step reverse transcription and amplification. From the multiplex PCR reads, TCRdb called clonotypes with MiXCR, one entry per CDR3 protein. The sample gives about 380,000 distinct CDR3 sequences, around 38% of which show up once; approximately 12% is in the top ten. With 7 bases removed from V and 6 bases from J, the gap between germline ends came to 24 bases. This CDR3 spans 15 amino acids. Germline CDR1 reads SQVTM; CDR2 reads ANQGSEA. Worth noting for this clonotype: The antigen is not known.

The sample consisted of glioma tissue, nonneoplastic brain tissue, or PBMCs (not recorded which). The chain couples TRBV29-1 to TRBJ1-1, with a weak D call TRBD1 (6 bases). The clonotype comes from a human donor with low-grade glioma or glioblastoma, undergoing nonglioma brain surgery, or in good health (not recorded which). CDR3 in DNA: TGCAGCGCTCTTACAGGGTTCGGAACGATCGCTGAAGCTTTCTTT. This encodes CSALTGFGTIAEAFF.